Listed here is a single T cell receptor beta chain. Antigen unknown. The data derive from a study of T cell responses to AZD1222 COVID-19 vaccine. General study findings and limits: Clonal diversity was possibly underestimated, and the donors were mostly white British, with more females. Dominant CD4 TCR responses targeted spike regions 160-218 and 743-854. Only after the peak T cell response were repertoires sampled.

This CDR3 comprises 13 residues. Germline values: CDR1 MNHEY, CDR2 SVGAGI. Trimming at V came to 9 bases and at J to 4 bases, leaving 5 bases not matched to a gene. Using immunoSEQ multiplex PCR, the repertoire was profiled, and TCRdb retains in-frame clones only, with some absent. The sample carries about 100,000 clones, just over 85% recorded once. This sequence joins TRBV6-5 and TRBJ1-5, with 8 bases lining up with TRBD1. The source material was peripheral blood, sampled on day 0 of AZD1222 vaccination. This receptor was taken from an adult in good health. CDR3 in amino acids: CASQDRGNQPQHF. The CDR3, as DNA: TGTGCCAGTCAAGACAGGGGAAATCAGCCCCAGCATTTT.